Listed here is a single TCR beta chain. The antigen is undetermined. This sample was taken from a study of cytomegalovirus exposure and HLA in healthy donors. General study points: Versus the roughly 700-donor mean, an Asian-associated ancestry cluster reportedly showed fewer N-insertions in a later analysis. Highly shared variants forming one cluster were likely a sequencing artifact.

The study ran its PCR with 60 Vbeta and 13 Jbeta primers. In the original workflow: Some 11 million of the about 80 million unique TCR beta chains counted in a later analysis were shared. Clones were read by immunoSEQ multiplex PCR, and TCRdb kept only the in-frame ones, dropping some. That table is the source of V, J and clone size, and D and trimming were worked out from the DNA. This sample has under 150,000 clones, with roughly three quarters found just once. The TCR originated in a man aged 25 to 40 in good health and CMV-seronegative. Sequenced material: PBMCs.

CDR3 sequence reads: CASSQASGGYGYTF. CDR3 bases: TGCGCCAGCAGCCAAGCTTCGGGGGGCTATGGCTACACCTTC. The chain has TRBV4-1 and TRBJ1-2, with D possibly matching TRBD1 (5 bases). The ends were cut back, 1 base at V and 4 bases at J, with 10 bases in the middle. CDR1 is MGHRA and CDR2 is YSYEKL in the germline V gene. The CDR3 sequence is 14 residues long.